These 19 T cell receptor beta chains were sequenced from one sample in a study of cytomegalovirus exposure and HLA in healthy donors (dated by TCRdb to 2017 to 2019). The library was prepared using the immunoSEQ multiplex PCR assay. A mixture of 60 forward primers for TCR Vbeta segments and 13 reverse primers for TCR Jbeta segments was used in the multiplex PCR. Imported from immuneACCESS, the table was reduced by TCRdb to in-frame sequences with V and J called. These copies leave out some clones; in studies compared against another copy, an unresolved V gene accounts for under half, and the cause of the remainder is not known. Recorded for this sample are roughly 110,000 clones; over 65% of them occurred a single time. Roughly 5.9% of the sample is taken by the ten largest. Sample: PBMCs. The receptors stem from a woman aged 30 to 39 in good health and CMV-seropositive.

This clone was detected a few times. This chain links TRBV5-5 with TRBJ1-2; D is undetermined. Germline values: CDR1 SGHKS, CDR2 YYEKEE (reference sequence). The CDR3 consists of 11 residues. Trimming took 3 bases from V and 7 from J, leaving 7 bases between them. Written as DNA, the CDR3 is TGTGCCAGCAGCTCGACAATTGGCTACACCTTC. As protein: CASSSTIGYTF.

V is TRBV7-9 and J is TRBJ2-7; D is uncertain. The CDR3 loop spans 12 amino acids. V was pared by 1 base and J by 6 bases, with 7 bases between. Germline values: CDR1 SEHNR, CDR2 FQNEAQ (reference sequence). In DNA, the CDR3 is TGTGCCAGCAGCTTAGAGGTAGCCGAGCAGTACTTC. Translation gives CASSLEVAEQYF. Based on the CDR3 plus reference TRBV7-9 and TRBJ2-7, the full variable domain is DTGVSQNPRHKITKRGQNVTFRCDPISEHNRLYWYRQTLGQGPEFLTYFQNEAQLEKSRLLSDRFSAERPKGSFSTLEIQRTEQGDSAMYLCASSLEVAEQYFGPGTRLTVT.

The chain joins TRBV15 to TRBJ2-7; 11 nucleotides agree with TRBD1. The CDR3 has 16 residues. The V and J ends lost 3 bases and 4 bases, in that order; junction bases with no gene match: 8. Germline CDR1 LNHNV, CDR2 YYDKDF (reference sequence). Written as DNA, the CDR3 is TGTGCCACCAGCAGTGGGGGACAGGGGGATCGGTACGAGCAGTACTTC. Translated: CATSSGGQGDRYEQYF.

This clone was seen a handful of times. The J gene is TRBJ2-1, the V gene TRBV9; the match to TRBD1 covers 9 bases. The CDR3 loop spans 15 amino acids. Unmatched junction bases numbered 7, after V lost 2 bases and J lost 7 bases. The V gene's germline CDR1 is SGDLS and CDR2 YYNGEE. CDR3 sequence (DNA): TGTGCCAGCAGCGTCAGGACAGGGGATAGGAATGAGCAGTTCTTC. It translates to CASSVRTGDRNEQFF.

This clone has a single count. V usage is TRBV9 and J usage is TRBJ1-6; D gene uncertain. V dropped 0 bases and J dropped 7 bases, with 11 bases sitting between them. Germline V CDR1 and CDR2: SGDLS, YYNGEE. The CDR3 covers 15 residues. CDR3 region: CASSVAGAGNSPLHF. CDR3 coding DNA: TGTGCCAGCAGCGTAGCAGGCGCAGGAAATTCACCCCTCCACTTT.

J is TRBJ1-5 and V is TRBV5-8; perhaps TRBD1 as D (5 bases). This CDR3 has 15 amino acids. The V gene's germline CDR1 is SGHTS and CDR2 YDEGEE. Trimming removed 0 bases from V and 3 bases from J, with 10 bases in between. This CDR3 is CASSLEPGPNQPQHF. Written as DNA, the CDR3 is TGTGCCAGCAGCTTGGAGCCAGGGCCCAATCAGCCCCAGCATTTT.

The chain recombines TRBV7-9 with TRBJ1-1; no definite D call. Germline lookup yields CDR1 SEHNR and CDR2 FQNEAQ (reference sequence). Trimming took 1 base from V and 1 from J, leaving 7 bases between them. The CDR3 has 14 amino acids. CDR3 sequence: CASSLGQSNTEAFF. CDR3 bases: TGTGCCAGCAGCTTAGGTCAGTCGAACACTGAAGCTTTCTTT.

V usage is TRBV6-1 and J usage is TRBJ2-3; TRBD1 matches at 7 bases. The CDR3 has 15 residues. Losses at the gene ends were 3 bases for V and 3 bases for J; bases not matched to a gene: 6. Germline CDR1 MNHNS, CDR2 SASEGT. The CDR3 loop is CASSDPRQGTDTQYF. The CDR3 DNA follows: TGTGCCAGCAGTGACCCTAGACAGGGTACAGATACGCAGTATTTT.

The chain joins TRBV7-2 to TRBJ2-7; tentative D call: TRBD2 (5 bases). The germline V gene has CDR1 SGHTA and CDR2 FQGNSA. The CDR3 contains 16 residues. The V gene lost 1 base and the J gene lost 3 bases, with 16 bases spanning the gap. The CDR3 DNA reads TGTGCCAGCAGCTTAGTTAAGGTGTGGCGGGTCTACGAGCAGTACTTC. It encodes CASSLVKVWRVYEQYF.

The genes are TRBV6-1 and TRBJ2-3; 12 bases agree with TRBD2. This CDR3 spans 16 amino acids. Unmatched junction bases numbered 5, after V lost 6 bases and J lost 1 base. Germline V CDR1 and CDR2: MNHNS, SASEGT. The CDR3 DNA reads as TGTGCCAGCAGAGAACTAGCGGGGGGCCGCACAGATACGCAGTATTTT. Its protein is CASRELAGGRTDTQYF.

CDR3 nucleotides: TGTGCCAGCAGTGTACAGGGGTCCTATCGGCCCCAGCATTTT. Protein product: CASSVQGSYRPQHF. This chain links TRBV7-2 with TRBJ1-5, with TRBD1 matching 7 bases. Germline V gene lookup returns CDR1 SGHTA and CDR2 FQGNSA. The ends lost 6 bases at V and 9 bases at J; junction bases unmatched: 11. CDR3 length: 14 residues.

V gene TRBV18 combines with J gene TRBJ1-6; D might be TRBD1 (6 bases). Germline lookup yields CDR1 KGHSH and CDR2 LQKENI. The CDR3 loop spans 16 amino acids. Trimming cost V 3 bases and J 6 bases, with 15 bases left between them. In DNA form, the CDR3 reads TGTGCCAGCTCACCTCGGGACACCCGTGGTAATTCACCCCTCCACTTT. Translation: CASSPRDTRGNSPLHF.

The count of this clone is one. V and J are TRBV5-1 and TRBJ1-1; D is uncertain. The CDR3 has 14 residues. Germline lookup yields CDR1 SGHRS and CDR2 YFSETQ. The ends were cut back, 2 bases at V and 1 base at J, with 9 bases in the middle. CDR3 region: CASSFDTSNTEAFF. The CDR3 coding sequence is TGCGCCAGCAGCTTCGACACCTCGAACACTGAAGCTTTCTTT.

This clone was seen only once. The genes are TRBV2 and TRBJ1-5; the match to TRBD1 covers 7 bases. Trimming took 5 bases from V and 0 from J; bases not matched to a gene: 4. Germline loops: CDR1 SNHLY, CDR2 FYNNEI. The CDR3 has 15 residues. CDR3 in DNA: TGTGCCAGCAGTAGACAGGGAAATAGCAATCAGCCCCAGCATTTT. Protein sequence: CASSRQGNSNQPQHF.

This clone was observed a handful of times. In the same sample, other DNA sequences code for this CDR3. The gene calls are TRBV19 and TRBJ2-5; D is undetermined. V lost 3 bases and J lost 5, with 7 bases in between. The CDR3 totals 12 residues. CDR1 is LNHDA, CDR2 SQIVND, per germline (reference sequence). For the CDR3, the DNA is TGTGCCAGTAGTATTAACAGTGAGACCCAGTACTTC. Its translation is CASSINSETQYF.

Written as DNA, the CDR3 is TGTGCCAGCAGCTTGAGTGTATTTAGAGAGACCCAGTACTTC. Protein sequence: CASSLSVFRETQYF. This sequence joins TRBV5-8 and TRBJ2-5, with D uncertain. In germline, CDR1 is SGHTS, CDR2 YDEGEE. The V and J ends lost 1 base and 4 bases respectively, with 11 bases between them. CDR3 length equals 14 residues.

This chain joins TRBV7-2 and TRBJ2-1, with TRBD2 identical over 7 bases. With 3 bases clipped from V and 11 bases from J, the junction kept 4 bases outside the gene matches. The CDR3 contains 12 residues. In germline, CDR1 is SGHTA, CDR2 FQGNSA. The CDR3 DNA reads TGTGCCAGCAGCTTTAGCGGGCCTCAGCAGTTCTTC. Translated: CASSFSGPQQFF. The full variable domain, rest sourced from reference TRBV7-2 and TRBJ2-1, is GAGVSQSPSNKVTEKGKDVELRCDPISGHTALYWYRQSLGQGLEFLIYFQGNSAPDKSGLPSDRFSAERTGGSVSTLTIQRTQQEDSAVYLCASSFSGPQQFFGPGTRLTVL.

The chain recombines TRBV14 with TRBJ2-3; 7 bases are shared with TRBD1. The V and J ends lost 4 bases and 9 bases, in that order; junction bases with no gene match: 7. This CDR3 is built from 13 residues. In germline, CDR1 is SGHDN, CDR2 FVKESK. CDR3 bases: TGTGCCAGCAGCCCAGGGGGTCAGAGCACGCAGTATTTT. Translated: CASSPGGQSTQYF.

This clone was observed a handful of times. The chain uses TRBV9 and TRBJ2-3; 7 bases fit TRBD2. The CDR3 is made up of 12 amino acids. Germline-derived CDR1 and CDR2 are SGDLS and YYNGEE. V was pared by 4 bases and J by 10 bases, with 6 bases of the junction left unmatched. The DNA for the CDR3 is TGTGCCAGCAGCACAGGACTAGTGGCGCAGTATTTT. Its translation: CASSTGLVAQYF.